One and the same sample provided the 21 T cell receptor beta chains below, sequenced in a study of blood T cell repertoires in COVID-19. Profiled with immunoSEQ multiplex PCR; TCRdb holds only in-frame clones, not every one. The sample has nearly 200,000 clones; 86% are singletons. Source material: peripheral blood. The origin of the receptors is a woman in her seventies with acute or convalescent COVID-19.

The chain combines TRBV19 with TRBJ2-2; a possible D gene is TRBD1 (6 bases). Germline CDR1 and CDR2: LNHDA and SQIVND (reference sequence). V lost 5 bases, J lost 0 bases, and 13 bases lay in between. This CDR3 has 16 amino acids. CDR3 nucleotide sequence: TGTGCCAGTAGTCCCTTGGGGGCTTCGAACACCGGGGAGCTGTTTTTT. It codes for CASSPLGASNTGELFF.

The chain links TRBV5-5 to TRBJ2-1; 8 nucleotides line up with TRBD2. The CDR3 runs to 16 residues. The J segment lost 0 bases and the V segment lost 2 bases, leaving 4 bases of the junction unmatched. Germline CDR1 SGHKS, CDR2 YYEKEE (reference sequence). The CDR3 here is CASSFGGASSYNEQFF. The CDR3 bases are TGTGCCAGCAGCTTCGGGGGGGCGAGCTCCTACAATGAGCAGTTCTTC.

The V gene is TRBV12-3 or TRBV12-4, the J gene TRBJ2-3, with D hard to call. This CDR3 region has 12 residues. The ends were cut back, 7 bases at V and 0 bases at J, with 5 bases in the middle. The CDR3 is CASKLSTDTQYF. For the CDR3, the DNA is TGTGCCAGCAAACTAAGCACAGATACGCAGTATTTT.

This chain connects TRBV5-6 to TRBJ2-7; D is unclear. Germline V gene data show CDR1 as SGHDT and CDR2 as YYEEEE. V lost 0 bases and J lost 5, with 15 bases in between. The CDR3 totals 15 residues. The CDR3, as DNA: TGTGCCAGCAGCTTGGGGGCTAAGGTAATCCACGAGCAGTACTTC. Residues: CASSLGAKVIHEQYF.

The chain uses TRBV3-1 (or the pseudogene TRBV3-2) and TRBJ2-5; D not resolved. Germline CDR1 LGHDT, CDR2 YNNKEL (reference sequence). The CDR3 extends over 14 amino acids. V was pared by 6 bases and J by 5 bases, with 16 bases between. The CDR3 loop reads CASRLALGAETQYF. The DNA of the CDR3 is TGTGCCAGCAGATTGGCCCTGGGCGCCGAGACCCAGTACTTC.

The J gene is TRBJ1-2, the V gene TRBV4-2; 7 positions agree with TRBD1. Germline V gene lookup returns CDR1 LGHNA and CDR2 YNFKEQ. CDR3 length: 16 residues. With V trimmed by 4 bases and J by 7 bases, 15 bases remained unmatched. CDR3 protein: CASSPQRTGGTIGYTF. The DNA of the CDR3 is TGTGCCAGCAGCCCCCAAAGGACAGGAGGAACGATTGGCTACACCTTC.

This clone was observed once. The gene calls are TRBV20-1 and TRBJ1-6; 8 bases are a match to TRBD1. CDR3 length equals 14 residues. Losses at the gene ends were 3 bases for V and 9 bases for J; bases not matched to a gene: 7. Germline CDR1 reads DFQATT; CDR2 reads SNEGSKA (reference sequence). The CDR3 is CSASWGQEGSPLHF. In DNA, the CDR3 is TGCAGTGCTAGTTGGGGACAGGAAGGTTCACCCCTCCACTTT.

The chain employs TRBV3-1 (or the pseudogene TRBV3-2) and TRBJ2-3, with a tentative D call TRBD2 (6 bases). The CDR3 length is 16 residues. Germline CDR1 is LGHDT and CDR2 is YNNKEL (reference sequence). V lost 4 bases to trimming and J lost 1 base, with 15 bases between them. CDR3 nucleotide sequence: TGTGCCAGCAGCCCTCCGTCGGGGGAGCGCACAGATACGCAGTATTTT. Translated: CASSPPSGERTDTQYF.

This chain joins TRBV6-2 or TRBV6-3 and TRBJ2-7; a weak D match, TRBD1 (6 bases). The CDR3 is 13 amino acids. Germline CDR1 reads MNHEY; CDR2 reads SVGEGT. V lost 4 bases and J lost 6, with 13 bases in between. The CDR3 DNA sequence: TGTGCCAGCAGTTTCCCGGGACATGGCGAGCAGTACTTC. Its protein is CASSFPGHGEQYF.

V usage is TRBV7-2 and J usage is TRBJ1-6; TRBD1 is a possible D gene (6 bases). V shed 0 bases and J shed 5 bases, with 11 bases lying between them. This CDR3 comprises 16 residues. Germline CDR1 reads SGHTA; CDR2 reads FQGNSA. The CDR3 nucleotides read TGTGCCAGCAGCTTAGCTCAGGGGCTGGATAATTCACCCCTCCACTTT. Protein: CASSLAQGLDNSPLHF.

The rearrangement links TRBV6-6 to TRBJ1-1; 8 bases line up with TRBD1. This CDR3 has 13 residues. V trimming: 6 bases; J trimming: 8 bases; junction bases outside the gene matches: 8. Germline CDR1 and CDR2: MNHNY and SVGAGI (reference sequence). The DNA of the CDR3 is TGTGCCAGCAGCACGACACGGGACAGGGAAGCTTTCTTT. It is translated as CASSTTRDREAFF.

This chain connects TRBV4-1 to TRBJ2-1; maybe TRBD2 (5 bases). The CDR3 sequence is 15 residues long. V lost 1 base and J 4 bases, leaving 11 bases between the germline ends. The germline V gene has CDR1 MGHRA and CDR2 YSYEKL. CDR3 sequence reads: CASSQARALYNEQFF. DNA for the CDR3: TGCGCCAGCAGCCAAGCGCGGGCGTTATACAATGAGCAGTTCTTC.

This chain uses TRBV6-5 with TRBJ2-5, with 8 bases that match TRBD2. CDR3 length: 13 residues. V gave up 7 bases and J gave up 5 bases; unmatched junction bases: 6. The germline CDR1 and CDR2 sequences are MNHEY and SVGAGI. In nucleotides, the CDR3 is TGTGCCAGCACGGGAGGGAGGGGGGAGACCCAGTACTTC. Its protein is CASTGGRGETQYF.

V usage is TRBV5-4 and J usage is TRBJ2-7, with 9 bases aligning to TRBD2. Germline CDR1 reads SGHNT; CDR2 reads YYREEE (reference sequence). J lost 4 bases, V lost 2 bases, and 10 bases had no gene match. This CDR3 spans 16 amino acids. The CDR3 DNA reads TGTGCCAGCAGCTTAAGGGCGGGAGGGCCCGTATACGAGCAGTACTTC. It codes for CASSLRAGGPVYEQYF.

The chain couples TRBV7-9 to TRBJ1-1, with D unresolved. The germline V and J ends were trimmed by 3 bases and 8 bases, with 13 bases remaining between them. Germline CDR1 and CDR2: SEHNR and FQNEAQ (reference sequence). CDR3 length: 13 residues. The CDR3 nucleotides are TGTGCCAGCAGCTTGGAGCTGGGTGTAGAAGCTTTCTTT. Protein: CASSLELGVEAFF.

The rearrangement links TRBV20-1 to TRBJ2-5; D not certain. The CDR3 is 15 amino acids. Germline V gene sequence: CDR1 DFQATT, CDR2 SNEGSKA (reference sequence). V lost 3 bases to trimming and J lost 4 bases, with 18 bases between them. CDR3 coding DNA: TGCAGTGCTAGTCCCCTGACATGGGTGGGAGAGACCCAGTACTTC. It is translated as CSASPLTWVGETQYF.

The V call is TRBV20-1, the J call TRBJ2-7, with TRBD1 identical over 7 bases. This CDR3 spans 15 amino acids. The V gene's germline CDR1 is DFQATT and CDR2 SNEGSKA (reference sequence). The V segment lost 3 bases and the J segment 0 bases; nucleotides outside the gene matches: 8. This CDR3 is CSASKGQQGSYEQYF. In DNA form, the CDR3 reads TGCAGTGCTAGTAAGGGACAGCAAGGCTCCTACGAGCAGTACTTC.

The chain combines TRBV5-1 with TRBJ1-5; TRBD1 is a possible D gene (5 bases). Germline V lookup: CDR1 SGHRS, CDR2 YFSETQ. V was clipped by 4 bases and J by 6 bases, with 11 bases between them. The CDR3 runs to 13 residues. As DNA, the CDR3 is TGCGCCAGCAGCACGGGGGAGGGTCAGCCCCAGCATTTT. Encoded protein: CASSTGEGQPQHF. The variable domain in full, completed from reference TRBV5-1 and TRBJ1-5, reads KAGVTQTPRYLIKTRGQQVTLSCSPISGHRSVSWYQQTPGQGLQFLFEYFSETQRNKGNFPGRFSGRQFSNSRSEMNVSTLELGDSALYLCASSTGEGQPQHFGDGTRLSIL.

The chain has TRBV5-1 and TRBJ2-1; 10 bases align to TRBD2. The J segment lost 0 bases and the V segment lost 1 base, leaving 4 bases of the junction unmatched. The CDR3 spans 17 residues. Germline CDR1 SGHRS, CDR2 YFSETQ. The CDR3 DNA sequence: TGCGCCAGCAGCTTGACTAGCGGGGCCAGCTCCTACAATGAGCAGTTCTTC. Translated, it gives CASSLTSGASSYNEQFF.

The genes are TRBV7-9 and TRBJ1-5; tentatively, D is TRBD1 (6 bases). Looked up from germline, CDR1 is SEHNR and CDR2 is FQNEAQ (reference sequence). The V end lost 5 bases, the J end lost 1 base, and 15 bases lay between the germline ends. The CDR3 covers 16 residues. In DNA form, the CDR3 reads TGTGCCAGCAGCCAAACAGGGATGGGCAGCAATCAGCCCCAGCATTTT. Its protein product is CASSQTGMGSNQPQHF.

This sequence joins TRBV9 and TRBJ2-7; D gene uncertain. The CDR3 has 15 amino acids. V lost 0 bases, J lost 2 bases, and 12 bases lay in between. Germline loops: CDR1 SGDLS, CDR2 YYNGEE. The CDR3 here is CASSVGSELTYEQYF. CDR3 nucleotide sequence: TGTGCCAGCAGCGTAGGAAGCGAACTCACCTACGAGCAGTACTTC.